One and the same sample provided the 28 T cell receptor beta chains below, sequenced in a study of shared clonotypes between healthy human individuals. The repertoire was sequenced with immunoSEQ multiplex PCR; TCRdb's copy has only in-frame clones and lacks some. The sample contains more than 2 million clones, approximately 95% of which appear only once. Sequenced material: naive CD4+ T cells sorted from blood. The sample's subset: CD45RA+ positively selected. The receptor source for this set is a man aged 18 to 30 in good health.

The chain has TRBV28 and TRBJ2-5; TRBD1 matches 11 bases. The CDR3 is 14 residues long. The V gene's germline CDR1 is MDHEN and CDR2 SYDVKM. Trimming at V came to 5 bases and at J to 5 bases, leaving 4 bases not matched to a gene. The CDR3 here is CASSTWDRGETQYF. CDR3 in DNA: TGTGCCAGCAGTACTTGGGACAGGGGGGAGACCCAGTACTTC.

This clone has a single count. This chain connects TRBV19 to TRBJ1-2; D not certain. The CDR3 length is 11 residues. Trimming left V 6 bases short and J 7 bases short, with 9 bases between. CDR1 is LNHDA and CDR2 is SQIVND in the germline V gene (reference sequence). The CDR3 region has the DNA TGTGCCAGTAGCTCGGGTGGTGGCTACACCTTC. It is translated as CASSSGGGYTF.

This chain joins TRBV6-6 and TRBJ2-1; weak D call: TRBD2 (6 bases). CDR1 and CDR2 (germline): MNHNY, SVGAGI (reference sequence). The CDR3 sequence is 14 residues long. Trimming cost V 4 bases and J 7 bases, with 14 bases left between them. CDR3 nucleotides: TGTGCCAGCAGTTCTGCCCTAGGAGGGAATGAGCAGTTCTTC. It encodes CASSSALGGNEQFF.

The chain employs TRBV10-2 and TRBJ1-3; no clear D gene. This CDR3 comprises 16 residues. Germline V gene data show CDR1 as WSHSY and CDR2 as SAAADI. The germline V and J ends were trimmed by 2 bases and 4 bases, with 15 bases remaining between them. The chain's CDR3 is CASSEHSRWKGNTIYF. The CDR3 bases are TGCGCCAGCAGTGAGCATTCGAGGTGGAAAGGAAACACCATATATTTT.

This chain uses TRBV28 with TRBJ2-7, with D maybe TRBD1 (5 bases). Per the germline V gene, CDR1 is MDHEN and CDR2 is SYDVKM. The CDR3 consists of 13 residues. The ends were cut back, 6 bases at V and 2 bases at J, with 11 bases in the middle. CDR3 loop: CASRLTATYEQYF. The CDR3 DNA reads as TGTGCCAGCAGGCTGACAGCCACCTACGAGCAGTACTTC.

Here the CDR3 reads CASSLAAEAFF. The CDR3 DNA reads TGTGCCAGCAGTTTGGCAGCTGAAGCTTTCTTT. The chain joins TRBV28 to TRBJ1-1; the D is unclear. The germline V and J ends were trimmed by 3 bases and 6 bases, with 5 bases remaining between them. Looked up from germline, CDR1 is MDHEN and CDR2 is SYDVKM. CDR3 length: 11 amino acids. Full variable domain (rest looked up from reference TRBV28 and TRBJ1-1): DVKVTQSSRYLVKRTGEKVFLECVQDMDHENMFWYRQDPGLGLRLIYFSYDVKMKEKGDIPEGYSVSREKKERFSLILESASTNQTSMYLCASSLAAEAFFGQGTRLTVV.

The DNA for the CDR3 is TGTGCCTGGAGTGTGGGGAGCAATAATTCACCCCTCCACTTT. This gives the protein CAWSVGSNNSPLHF. V usage is TRBV30 and J usage is TRBJ1-6, with unresolved D. CDR3 length equals 14 residues. Per the germline V gene, CDR1 is GTSNPN and CDR2 is SVGIG (reference sequence). The germline V and J ends were trimmed by 0 bases and 5 bases, with 8 bases remaining between them.

The V gene is TRBV7-2, the J gene TRBJ2-5; TRBD2 is a possible D gene (6 bases). V dropped 7 bases and J dropped 5 bases, with 20 bases sitting between them. This CDR3 contains 15 residues. Per germline, CDR1 SGHTA and CDR2 FQGNSA. This CDR3 reads CASTKTPTGRETQYF. DNA of the CDR3: TGTGCCAGCACTAAAACACCGACGGGGAGGGAGACCCAGTACTTC.

The chain is built from TRBV7-2 and TRBJ1-2, with D hard to call. CDR1 SGHTA and CDR2 FQGNSA come from the germline V gene. V lost 1 base and J 2 bases, leaving 14 bases between the germline ends. The length of the CDR3 is 16 residues. CDR3 residues: CASSLDLWSLNYGYTF. Here the CDR3 DNA reads TGTGCCAGCAGCTTAGACCTTTGGAGCTTAAACTATGGCTACACCTTC.

The CDR3 loop is CASSIERDRAGNTIYF. The CDR3 bases are TGTGCCAGTAGTATAGAGAGGGACAGAGCTGGAAACACCATATATTTT. This rearrangement joins TRBV19 to TRBJ1-3; 7 nucleotides match TRBD1. CDR3 size: 16 residues. The germline V gene has CDR1 LNHDA and CDR2 SQIVND (reference sequence). The J segment lost 2 bases and the V segment lost 0 bases, leaving 4 bases of the junction unmatched.

This rearrangement joins TRBV7-9 to TRBJ1-2; D gene unclear. Per the germline V gene, CDR1 is SEHNR and CDR2 is FQNEAQ (reference sequence). V gave up 5 bases and J gave up 4 bases, with 2 bases separating them. The CDR3 has 10 amino acids. CDR3 region: CASSRYGYTF. DNA of the CDR3: TGTGCCAGCAGCCGCTATGGCTACACCTTC.

In regard to this clone: A single base separates this from a much larger clone, so it may be a read error. Other DNA sequences within the sample encode an identical CDR3. The chain employs TRBV30 and TRBJ1-6; tentative D call: TRBD1 (5 bases). CDR1 is GTSNPN and CDR2 is SVGIG in the germline V gene (reference sequence). The CDR3 is 15 amino acids. The CDR3, as DNA: TGTGCCTGGAGCGATCTCGGGACCAAATATTCGCCCCTCCACTTT. Translated: CAWSDLGTKYSPLHF.

This chain links TRBV5-1 with TRBJ2-5, with D possibly being TRBD1 (6 bases). This CDR3 contains 15 residues. Trimming took off 2 bases at V and 5 bases at J, with 16 bases between the two ends. CDR1 and CDR2 (germline): SGHRS, YFSETQ. DNA of the CDR3: TGCGCCAGCAGCTTTACGGCAGGGGTCGGGGAGACCCAGTACTTC. Its protein is CASSFTAGVGETQYF.

V is TRBV5-1 and J is TRBJ2-5, with 12 nucleotides matching TRBD2. Unmatched junction bases numbered 0, after V lost 5 bases and J lost 4 bases. The CDR3 length is 13 residues. The germline V gene encodes CDR1 SGHRS and CDR2 YFSETQ. CDR3 in DNA: TGCGCCAGCAGGACTAGCGGGGGAGAGACCCAGTACTTC. Amino acids: CASRTSGGETQYF.

CDR3 residues: CASSTGTGGTQYF. In DNA, the CDR3 is TGTGCCAGCTCAACCGGGACAGGGGGAACCCAGTACTTC. The chain has TRBV18 and TRBJ2-5, with 11 bases fitting TRBD1. Germline-derived CDR1 and CDR2 are KGHSH and LQKENI. J gave up 8 bases and V 5 bases, and 4 bases lay outside the gene matches. This CDR3 is 13 amino acids long.

This chain connects TRBV18 to TRBJ2-7; D unresolved. Per the germline V gene, CDR1 is KGHSH and CDR2 is LQKENI. The V gene lost 6 bases and the J gene lost 6 bases, with 18 bases spanning the gap. CDR3 size: 14 residues. This CDR3 is CASSASPPPSEQYF. The CDR3 DNA follows: TGTGCCAGCTCTGCAAGCCCGCCGCCCTCCGAGCAGTACTTC.

The chain recombines TRBV5-4 with TRBJ1-4; D call uncertain. The germline gives CDR1 SGHNT, CDR2 YYREEE (reference sequence). This CDR3 has 15 amino acids. V was trimmed by 4 bases and J by 0 bases, leaving 10 bases between them. DNA for the CDR3: TGTGCCAGCAGCGCGGACGGGTCAACTAATGAAAAACTGTTTTTT. This gives the protein CASSADGSTNEKLFF.

V gene TRBV5-5 combines with J gene TRBJ2-1; tentative D call: TRBD1 (7 bases). The CDR3 is 15 residues long. The ends were cut back, 2 bases at V and 1 base at J, with 10 bases in the middle. Germline values: CDR1 SGHKS, CDR2 YYEKEE (reference sequence). The CDR3 DNA reads as TGTGCCAGCAGCTTCCCAGGGGGGTCCTACAATGAGCAGTTCTTC. Protein sequence: CASSFPGGSYNEQFF.

The chain joins TRBV7-9 to TRBJ1-1, with unresolved D. The CDR3 loop spans 15 amino acids. The germline CDR1 and CDR2 sequences are SEHNR and FQNEAQ (reference sequence). Trimming shortened V by 0 bases and J by 0 bases, and 8 bases separated the two germline ends. The CDR3 loop reads CASSLAQTVNTEAFF. In DNA form, the CDR3 reads TGTGCCAGCAGCTTAGCGCAAACGGTGAACACTGAAGCTTTCTTT.

The rearrangement joins TRBV7-2 to TRBJ2-5, with 9 bases lining up with TRBD2. The germline V gene encodes CDR1 SGHTA and CDR2 FQGNSA. The CDR3 has 16 amino acids. Unmatched junction bases numbered 7, after V lost 1 base and J lost 4 bases. CDR3 sequence (DNA): TGTGCCAGCAGCTTAGGGTCTAGCGGGACTCTAGAGACCCAGTACTTC. This sequence encodes CASSLGSSGTLETQYF. The variable domain in full, completed from reference TRBV7-2 and TRBJ2-5, reads GAGVSQSPSNKVTEKGKDVELRCDPISGHTALYWYRQSLGQGLEFLIYFQGNSAPDKSGLPSDRFSAERTGGSVSTLTIQRTQQEDSAVYLCASSLGSSGTLETQYFGPGTRLLVL.

The chain recombines TRBV11-2 with TRBJ1-3, with 10 bases lining up with TRBD1. The J segment lost 0 bases and the V segment lost 3 bases, leaving 5 bases of the junction unmatched. This CDR3 is built from 17 residues. Germline lookup yields CDR1 SGHAT and CDR2 FQNNGV. The CDR3 DNA is TGTGCCAGCAGCTTGAGACAGGGGGCCTCCTCTGGAAACACCATATATTTT. Protein product: CASSLRQGASSGNTIYF.

This clone showed up just once. The J gene is TRBJ1-2, the V gene TRBV29-1; possible D gene TRBD1, 5 bases. The CDR3 covers 12 residues. Trimming left V 1 base short and J 8 bases short, with 11 bases between. CDR1 and CDR2 from the germline V gene are SQVTM and ANQGSEA. In DNA form, the CDR3 reads TGCAGCGTTGAAGCCGGGGGTCGCGGCTACACCTTC. This codes for CSVEAGGRGYTF.

Remarks on this clone: Other nucleotide sequences from this sample produce the same CDR3. The chain is built from TRBV10-3 and TRBJ2-1; unclear D gene. This CDR3 comprises 12 residues. CDR1 and CDR2 (germline): ENHRY, SYGVKD. Trimming pared 3 bases from V and 7 bases from J, leaving 7 bases between. For the CDR3, the DNA is TGTGCCATCAGTGAAATGGGAAATGAGCAGTTCTTC. This gives the protein CAISEMGNEQFF.

V and J are TRBV19 and TRBJ1-5; D is unresolved. V was clipped by 4 bases and J by 1 base, with 11 bases between them. CDR3 size: 15 residues. The germline gives CDR1 LNHDA, CDR2 SQIVND (reference sequence). The CDR3 sequence is CASSKDSYSNQPQHF. In nucleotides, the CDR3 is TGTGCCAGTAGTAAGGATAGCTACAGCAATCAGCCCCAGCATTTT.

This chain connects TRBV7-9 to TRBJ2-2; 8 bases agree with TRBD1. Germline lookup yields CDR1 SEHNR and CDR2 FQNEAQ (reference sequence). The CDR3 loop spans 19 amino acids. V lost 0 bases and J lost 3; bases outside the gene matches: 12. In DNA, the CDR3 is TGTGCCAGCAGCTTAGCCCCCGTCCGGGACAGGCGTTACACCGGGGAGCTGTTTTTT. It codes for CASSLAPVRDRRYTGELFF.

The V and J genes are TRBV6-5 and TRBJ2-7; 11 bases map to TRBD2. Germline CDR1 reads MNHEY; CDR2 reads SVGAGI. The CDR3 is made up of 14 amino acids. V was pared by 3 bases and J by 6 bases, with 4 bases of the junction left unmatched. The CDR3 DNA reads as TGTGCCAGCAGTTATCCGGGACTAGCGGCCGAGCAGTACTTC. Its protein product is CASSYPGLAAEQYF.

This chain links TRBV5-1 with TRBJ2-4, with 8 positions matching TRBD1. The V gene end was trimmed by 0 bases and the J gene end by 8 bases; junction bases not matched to a gene: 1. There are 13 residues in the CDR3. CDR1 is SGHRS, CDR2 YFSETQ, per germline. CDR3 sequence: CASSLADRDIQYF. The CDR3 DNA follows: TGCGCCAGCAGCTTGGCGGACAGGGACATTCAGTACTTC.

The rearrangement uses TRBV6-1 and TRBJ1-1, with D unresolved. The CDR3 sequence is 14 residues long. Between the trimmed V and J ends, which lost 1 base and 2 bases, there was a span of 8 bases. The germline V gene has CDR1 MNHNS and CDR2 SASEGT. CDR3 protein: CASSEGEANTEAFF. DNA for the CDR3: TGTGCCAGCAGTGAAGGCGAGGCAAACACTGAAGCTTTCTTT.